The rows below give T cell receptor beta chains drawn from one sample of a study of blood T cell repertoires in COVID-19. Here immunoSEQ multiplex PCR was the method, and the copy in TCRdb shows in-frame clones only, minus some. The table has roughly 210,000 clones, approximately 90% seen once. Input material: peripheral blood. The receptors were gathered from a man between 70 and 80 years old with acute or convalescent COVID-19. The conserved cysteine and the conserved F or W are not part of the CDR3 here.

J gene | V gene | CDR3 protein
TRBJ2-5 | TRBV11-2 | ASSPDAAYQETQY
TRBJ1-2 | TRBV28 | ASSLTGGTYGYT
TRBJ1-1 | TRBV11-1 | ASSLEPNMREGAF
TRBJ2-7 | TRBV18 | ASSPAAGGDYEQY
TRBJ2-7 | TRBV7-2 | ASSLDAGPEQY
TRBJ1-5 | TRBV5-5 | ASSLSLSLGGSNQPQH
TRBJ2-7 | TRBV5-1 | ASSPDSGSYEQY
TRBJ1-6 | TRBV7-6 | ASSFGGQGNNSPLH
TRBJ1-1 | TRBV3-1/TRBV3-2 | ASSPRANTEAF
TRBJ1-2 | TRBV7-9 | ASSLAGQGAGYT
TRBJ2-1 | TRBV2 | ASSDLARNEQF
TRBJ1-1 | TRBV19 | ASSNREYEAF
TRBJ2-1 | TRBV20-1 | SARSNEQF
TRBJ1-2 | TRBV2 | ASSMGQNYGYT
TRBJ2-2 | TRBV2 | ASSGAGARTGELF
TRBJ1-2 | TRBV9 | ASSVGGLAYGYT
TRBJ1-1 | TRBV7-2 | ASRQYRENTEAF
TRBJ1-2 | TRBV12-3/TRBV12-4 | ASRLGGVRGYT
TRBJ1-4 | TRBV5-1 | ASSGTGLYNEKLF
TRBJ2-1 | TRBV5-8 | ASSPRLASYNEQF
TRBJ1-6 | TRBV6-4 | ASSDGANSPLH
TRBJ2-3 | TRBV12-5 | ASGLVQANTDTQY
TRBJ2-1 | TRBV5-1 | ASSFTGGSTSGPREQF
TRBJ2-7 | TRBV7-8 | ASSLSGSYEQY